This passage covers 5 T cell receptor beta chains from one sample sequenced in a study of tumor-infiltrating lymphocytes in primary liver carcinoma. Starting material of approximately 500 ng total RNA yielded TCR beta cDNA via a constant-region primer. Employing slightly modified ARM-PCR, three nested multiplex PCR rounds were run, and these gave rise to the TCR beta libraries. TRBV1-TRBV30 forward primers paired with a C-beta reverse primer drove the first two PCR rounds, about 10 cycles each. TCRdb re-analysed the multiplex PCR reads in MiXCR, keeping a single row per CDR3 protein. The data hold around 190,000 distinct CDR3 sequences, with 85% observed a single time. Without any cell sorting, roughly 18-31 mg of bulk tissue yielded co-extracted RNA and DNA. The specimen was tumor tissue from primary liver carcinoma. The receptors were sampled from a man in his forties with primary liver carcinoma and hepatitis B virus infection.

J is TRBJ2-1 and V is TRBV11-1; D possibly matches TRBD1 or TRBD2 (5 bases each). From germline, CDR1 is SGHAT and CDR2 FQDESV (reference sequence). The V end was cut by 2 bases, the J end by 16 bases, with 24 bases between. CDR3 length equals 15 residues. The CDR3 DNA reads TGTGCCAGCAGCTTACAGGGACCGCTGGACAATGTGCATTTCTTC. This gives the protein CASSLQGPLDNVHFF.

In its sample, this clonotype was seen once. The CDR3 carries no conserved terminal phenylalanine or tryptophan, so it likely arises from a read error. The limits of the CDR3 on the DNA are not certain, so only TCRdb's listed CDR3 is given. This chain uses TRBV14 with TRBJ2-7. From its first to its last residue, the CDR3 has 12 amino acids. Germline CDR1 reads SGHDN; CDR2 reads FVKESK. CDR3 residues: CASNRYPREKYL.

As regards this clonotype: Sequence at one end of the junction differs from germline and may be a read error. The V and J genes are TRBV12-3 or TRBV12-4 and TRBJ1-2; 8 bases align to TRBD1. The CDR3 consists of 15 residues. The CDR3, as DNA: TGTGCCAGCAGTGCCCGGACAGGGATGGACTTTGGCTACACTTTC. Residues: CASSARTGMDFGYTF.

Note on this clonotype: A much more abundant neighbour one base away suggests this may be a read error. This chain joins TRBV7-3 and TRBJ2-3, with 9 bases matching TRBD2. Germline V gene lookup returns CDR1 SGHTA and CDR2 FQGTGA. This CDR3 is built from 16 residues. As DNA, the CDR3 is TGTGCCAGCAGCTCCGGGACTAGCAGGGATACAGATACGCGGTATTTT. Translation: CASSSGTSRDTDTRYF.

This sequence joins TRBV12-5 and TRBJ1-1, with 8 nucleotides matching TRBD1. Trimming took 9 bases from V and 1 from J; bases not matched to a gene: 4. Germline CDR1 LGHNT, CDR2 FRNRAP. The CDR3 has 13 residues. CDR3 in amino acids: CARHGTGNTEAFF. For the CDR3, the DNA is TGTGCTAGACACGGGACAGGGAACACTGAAGCTTTCTTT.